The sequence of this T cell receptor (beta chain) was determined in a study of vaccination effects on CD4 cells after COVID-19. Study information: The study sampled a couple of convalescent patients 16 days and one week before vaccination.

General observations from the study: In convalescents, post-vaccine spike-reactive clones were mainly new clones induced by vaccination.

Sequencing was performed with immunoSEQ multiplex PCR; in TCRdb, only in-frame clones are kept and a portion is missing. The sample has 30,000 to 35,000 clones, about 69% seen once; the top ten hold around 28%. Comment on this clone: The target antigen is unknown.

Prior to sequencing, the ViraFEST assay stimulated PBMC with viral peptide pools, which expanded the antigen-specific CD4+ T cells. With around ten days of culture completed, CD4+ T cells were isolated. The infection with SARS-CoV-2 (confirmed by PCR) occurred in this person between March and December 2020. At days 3 and 7, half of the medium was exchanged for IL-2 medium. CDR1 and CDR2 (germline): MNHEY, SVGAGI. V gave up 2 bases and J gave up 3 bases, with 8 bases separating them. This CDR3 comprises 14 residues. The specimen comprised CD4+ T cells from PBMCs cultured with a peptide pool, sampled before COVID-19 vaccination. The V call is TRBV6-5, the J call TRBJ1-5, with D unresolved. This clonotype was sampled from a human donor who had a prior SARS-CoV-2 infection. The DNA of the CDR3 is TGTGCCAGCAGTTACAGGGTTGCCAATCAGCCCCAGCATTTT. This encodes CASSYRVANQPQHF.